A selection of T cell receptor beta chains follows, all from one sample in a study of blood T cell repertoires in COVID-19. Sequencing used immunoSEQ multiplex PCR; TCRdb keeps in-frame clones, though not all of them. The sample has fewer than 500,000 clones, roughly 90% seen once. The sequenced sample consisted of peripheral blood. The receptors shown here come from a man between 18 and 29 years old with COVID-19, enrolled during active disease. Each CDR3 is given with its conserved first and last residue. Fields, in order: V gene, J gene, clone size, D gene, CDR3 DNA, CDR3 protein. The D gene is left open where the match is weak. The size field is filled for only some rows; it gives once, few, many or a size class.

v_gene: TRBV6-1
j_gene: TRBJ1-4
abundance: .
d_gene: .
CDR3nt: TGTGCCAGCAGTGACAACCCTACGTCGTGGAGGCTGGATGAAAAACTGTTTTTT
CDR3aa: CASSDNPTSWRLDEKLFF

v_gene: TRBV7-6
j_gene: TRBJ2-1
abundance: .
d_gene: TRBD2
CDR3nt: TGTGCCAGCAGCTTAGCCGTGGTAGCGGGGCTCAATGAGCAGTTCTTC
CDR3aa: CASSLAVVAGLNEQFF

v_gene: TRBV7-3
j_gene: TRBJ2-1
abundance: .
d_gene: TRBD1
CDR3nt: TGTGCCAGCAGCTTAACTTCGACAGGGGCGTCGAATCGGCAGTTCTTC
CDR3aa: CASSLTSTGASNRQFF

v_gene: TRBV3-1/TRBV3-2
j_gene: TRBJ1-1
abundance: .
d_gene: .
CDR3nt: TGTGCCACCCGGGGAGGCACTGAAGCTTTCTTT
CDR3aa: CATRGGTEAFF

v_gene: TRBV6-5
j_gene: TRBJ1-3
abundance: .
d_gene: .
CDR3nt: TGTGCCAGCAGTTACTCGAAAGGGGCTGGAAACACCATATATTTT
CDR3aa: CASSYSKGAGNTIYF

v_gene: TRBV3-1/TRBV3-2
j_gene: TRBJ2-3
abundance: .
d_gene: TRBD2
CDR3nt: TGTGCCAGCAGCCAAAGCGGGAGATTAGGCACAGATACGCAGTATTTT
CDR3aa: CASSQSGRLGTDTQYF

v_gene: TRBV5-1
j_gene: TRBJ2-1
abundance: .
d_gene: .
CDR3nt: TGCGCCAGCAGCTCGGAGGGGGCATACAATGAGCAGTTCTTC
CDR3aa: CASSSEGAYNEQFF

v_gene: TRBV7-6
j_gene: TRBJ2-2
abundance: .
d_gene: TRBD2
CDR3nt: TGTGCCAGCAGCTTACTAGCGGGGGACATTAACACCGGGGAGCTGTTTTTT
CDR3aa: CASSLLAGDINTGELFF

v_gene: TRBV19
j_gene: TRBJ2-5
abundance: .
d_gene: TRBD1
CDR3nt: TGTGCCAGTAGTAGAAGGGACAGGGGTCGTCAAGAGACCCAGTACTTC
CDR3aa: CASSRRDRGRQETQYF

v_gene: TRBV7-8
j_gene: TRBJ1-5
abundance: once
d_gene: .
CDR3nt: TGTGCCAGCAGCTCTGCCGGGACACACAGCAATCAGCCCCAGCATTTT
CDR3aa: CASSSAGTHSNQPQHF

v_gene: TRBV5-6
j_gene: TRBJ2-5
abundance: few
d_gene: .
CDR3nt: TGTGCCAGCGGACAGGGAGGGTGGAAAGAGACCCAGTACTTC
CDR3aa: CASGQGGWKETQYF

v_gene: TRBV6-1
j_gene: TRBJ1-1
abundance: .
d_gene: .
CDR3nt: TGTGCCAGCAGTGAAGCAGGGTCTAGGGAGGCTTTCTTT
CDR3aa: CASSEAGSREAFF

v_gene: TRBV15
j_gene: TRBJ1-3
abundance: .
d_gene: .
CDR3nt: TGTGCCACCAGCAGAGATCAGAGGGTGACTGGAAACACCATATATTTT
CDR3aa: CATSRDQRVTGNTIYF

v_gene: TRBV7-9
j_gene: TRBJ2-1
abundance: .
d_gene: TRBD2
CDR3nt: TGTGCCAGCACTACCCTAGCGGGCTACAATGAGCAGTTCTTC
CDR3aa: CASTTLAGYNEQFF

v_gene: TRBV18
j_gene: TRBJ2-1
abundance: once
d_gene: TRBD2
CDR3nt: TGTGCCAGCTCACCATATAGCGGGGGGGGCGACAATGAGCAGTTCTTC
CDR3aa: CASSPYSGGGDNEQFF

v_gene: TRBV11-2
j_gene: TRBJ2-1
abundance: .
d_gene: TRBD2
CDR3nt: TGTGCCAGCAGCATATTGGGACTAGCGGACAATGAGCAGTTCTTC
CDR3aa: CASSILGLADNEQFF

v_gene: TRBV2
j_gene: TRBJ1-2
abundance: .
d_gene: TRBD1
CDR3nt: TGTGCCAGCAGTGAGACAGGGTACTATGGCTACACCTTC
CDR3aa: CASSETGYYGYTF

v_gene: TRBV12-5
j_gene: TRBJ2-7
abundance: .
d_gene: TRBD2
CDR3nt: TGTGCTAGTGATCTTAGCGGGGAGCCCCCCTACGAGCAGTACTTC
CDR3aa: CASDLSGEPPYEQYF

v_gene: TRBV2
j_gene: TRBJ2-5
abundance: .
d_gene: TRBD2
CDR3nt: TGTGCCAGCAGTGACGGCCTAGCGGAAGAGACCCAGTACTTC
CDR3aa: CASSDGLAEETQYF

v_gene: TRBV19
j_gene: TRBJ2-2
abundance: once
d_gene: TRBD2
CDR3nt: TGTGCCAGTAGTGGACCGGGACTAGCGGGGGGGAACACCGGGGAGCTGTTTTTT
CDR3aa: CASSGPGLAGGNTGELFF

v_gene: TRBV19
j_gene: TRBJ1-5
abundance: .
d_gene: .
CDR3nt: TGTGCCAGTAGTATAGCGGGGGATCAGCCCCAGCATTTT
CDR3aa: CASSIAGDQPQHF

v_gene: TRBV13
j_gene: TRBJ1-1
abundance: .
d_gene: TRBD1
CDR3nt: TGTGCCAGCAGCTACGGGACAGGGGAAAAGACGAACACTGAAGCTTTCTTT
CDR3aa: CASSYGTGEKTNTEAFF

v_gene: TRBV5-4
j_gene: TRBJ1-6
abundance: .
d_gene: TRBD1
CDR3nt: TGTGCCAGCAGCTCGGTTCAGGGGGATAATTCACCCCTCCACTTT
CDR3aa: CASSSVQGDNSPLHF

v_gene: TRBV18
j_gene: TRBJ1-2
abundance: .
d_gene: TRBD1
CDR3nt: TGTGCCAGCTCACGGGACAGGGGTTCATCCGGCTACACCTTC
CDR3aa: CASSRDRGSSGYTF

v_gene: TRBV6-6
j_gene: TRBJ2-1
abundance: .
d_gene: .
CDR3nt: TGTGCCAGCAGTCCAGGTCGCGGGCTGGCGAGGCTCAGGAATCAGTTCTTC
CDR3aa: CASSPGRGLARLRNQFF

v_gene: TRBV6-6
j_gene: TRBJ1-2
abundance: many
d_gene: .
CDR3nt: TGTGCCAGCAGACGGGTGCATGGCTACACCTTC
CDR3aa: CASRRVHGYTF

v_gene: TRBV7-9
j_gene: TRBJ2-5
abundance: once
d_gene: TRBD1
CDR3nt: TGTGCCAGCAGCTCCGGGACAGGACGAGAGACCCAGTACTTC
CDR3aa: CASSSGTGRETQYF

v_gene: TRBV5-5
j_gene: TRBJ2-2
abundance: .
d_gene: .
CDR3nt: TGTGCCAGCAGCTTGAGACAGACTAACACCGGGGAGCTGTTTTTT
CDR3aa: CASSLRQTNTGELFF

v_gene: TRBV29-1
j_gene: TRBJ1-4
abundance: .
d_gene: .
CDR3nt: TGCAGCGTTGGCCGCGGTCAGACAGTAACTAATGAAAAACTGTTTTTT
CDR3aa: CSVGRGQTVTNEKLFF

v_gene: TRBV5-4
j_gene: TRBJ2-3
abundance: .
d_gene: TRBD2
CDR3nt: TGTGCCAGCAGCTTGAGCGGGGGGCTGACTGATACGCAGTATTTT
CDR3aa: CASSLSGGLTDTQYF

v_gene: TRBV25-1
j_gene: TRBJ2-1
abundance: .
d_gene: TRBD2
CDR3nt: TGTGCCAGCACCTTGGGTGCTAGCGGGGGACCCAATGAGCAGTTCTTC
CDR3aa: CASTLGASGGPNEQFF

v_gene: TRBV12-3/TRBV12-4
j_gene: TRBJ2-7
abundance: .
d_gene: .
CDR3nt: TGTGCCAGCAGTCTGGGACTCTCAAACGAGCAGTACTTC
CDR3aa: CASSLGLSNEQYF

v_gene: TRBV7-2
j_gene: TRBJ2-5
abundance: .
d_gene: TRBD2
CDR3nt: TGTGCCAGCAGCTTAGGGGGACTAGTTCGGGGGACCCAGTACTTC
CDR3aa: CASSLGGLVRGTQYF

v_gene: TRBV5-4
j_gene: TRBJ1-1
abundance: .
d_gene: .
CDR3nt: TGTGCCAGCAGCCTAGACAACACTGAAGCTTTCTTT
CDR3aa: CASSLDNTEAFF

v_gene: TRBV3-1/TRBV3-2
j_gene: TRBJ1-5
abundance: .
d_gene: .
CDR3nt: TGTGCCAGCAGCCAAGTACTAGGGAATGGGCAGCCCCAGCATTTT
CDR3aa: CASSQVLGNGQPQHF

v_gene: TRBV6-2/TRBV6-3
j_gene: TRBJ2-1
abundance: .
d_gene: .
CDR3nt: TGTGCCAGCAGCCTAACCCCCAGCTCCTACAATGAGCAGTTCTTC
CDR3aa: CASSLTPSSYNEQFF

v_gene: TRBV11-2
j_gene: TRBJ2-1
abundance: .
d_gene: .
CDR3nt: TGTGCCAGCAGCTTAGTTGCGGGGTTCTACAATGAGCAGTTCTTC
CDR3aa: CASSLVAGFYNEQFF

v_gene: TRBV7-2
j_gene: TRBJ2-1
abundance: .
d_gene: TRBD2
CDR3nt: TGTGCCAGCAGCTCACGACTAGCGGATATCTACAATGAGCAGTTCTTC
CDR3aa: CASSSRLADIYNEQFF

v_gene: TRBV19
j_gene: TRBJ2-1
abundance: .
d_gene: TRBD1
CDR3nt: TGTGCCAGCAGGACAGGGAGGAATGAGCAGTTCTTC
CDR3aa: CASRTGRNEQFF

v_gene: TRBV12-5
j_gene: TRBJ2-5
abundance: once
d_gene: TRBD2
CDR3nt: TGTGCTAGTGGTCACTCGGGACTAGGGACCAAAGAGACCCAGTACTTC
CDR3aa: CASGHSGLGTKETQYF

v_gene: TRBV9
j_gene: TRBJ1-1
abundance: .
d_gene: .
CDR3nt: TGTGCCAGCAGCGTAGACGGGACTGAAGCTTTCTTT
CDR3aa: CASSVDGTEAFF

v_gene: TRBV4-1
j_gene: TRBJ1-2
abundance: .
d_gene: .
CDR3nt: TGCGCCAGCAGCCAGCCGGGTCAGGGGATAGTCGGTGGCTACACCTTC
CDR3aa: CASSQPGQGIVGGYTF

v_gene: TRBV6-6
j_gene: TRBJ2-1
abundance: .
d_gene: .
CDR3nt: TGTGCCAGCAGTTACTCGAGGGTTAACTCCTACAATGAGCAGTTCTTC
CDR3aa: CASSYSRVNSYNEQFF

v_gene: TRBV27
j_gene: TRBJ1-6
abundance: once
d_gene: TRBD1
CDR3nt: TGTGCCACCTCGGACAGGTCCATATATAATTCACCCCTCCACTTT
CDR3aa: CATSDRSIYNSPLHF

v_gene: TRBV7-9
j_gene: TRBJ2-3
abundance: .
d_gene: TRBD2
CDR3nt: TGTGCCAGCAGCTTCCCGGGACTAGCGGGAGCAGATACGCAGTATTTT
CDR3aa: CASSFPGLAGADTQYF

v_gene: TRBV2
j_gene: TRBJ1-4
abundance: .
d_gene: .
CDR3nt: TGTGCCAGCAAGGCCGGCCGGGGTTGGAATGAAAAACTGTTTTTT
CDR3aa: CASKAGRGWNEKLFF

v_gene: TRBV7-9
j_gene: TRBJ2-5
abundance: .
d_gene: TRBD2
CDR3nt: TGTGCCAGCAGCATAGCGGGAGGCCAAGAGACCCAGTACTTC
CDR3aa: CASSIAGGQETQYF

v_gene: TRBV5-6
j_gene: TRBJ1-2
abundance: .
d_gene: .
CDR3nt: TGTGCCAGCAGCTTGCAGCAGGGGTATCGAAGAAACTTC
CDR3aa: CASSLQQGYRRNF

v_gene: TRBV6-5
j_gene: TRBJ1-1
abundance: .
d_gene: .
CDR3nt: TGTGCCAGCAGTCGGGTTGGCGGCGGCACTGAAGCTTTCTTT
CDR3aa: CASSRVGGGTEAFF

v_gene: TRBV2
j_gene: TRBJ2-1
abundance: .
d_gene: TRBD2
CDR3nt: TGTGCCAGCAGTCGGTCGGGACTAGCGGACAATGAGCAGTTCTTC
CDR3aa: CASSRSGLADNEQFF

v_gene: TRBV7-9
j_gene: TRBJ1-2
abundance: few
d_gene: .
CDR3nt: TGTGCCAGCAGCCCCCCAGGGCCAGCCCCGGGCGGCTACACCTTC
CDR3aa: CASSPPGPAPGGYTF

v_gene: TRBV7-8
j_gene: TRBJ1-4
abundance: .
d_gene: .
CDR3nt: TGTGCCAGCAACCAACAGGGTCCCAATGAAAAACTGTTTTTT
CDR3aa: CASNQQGPNEKLFF

v_gene: TRBV5-8
j_gene: TRBJ2-7
abundance: .
d_gene: .
CDR3nt: TGTGCCAGCAGCTCTCGACTGGGGCAGTACTTC
CDR3aa: CASSSRLGQYF